This T cell receptor (beta chain) was obtained from a study of blood T cell repertoires in COVID-19 (dated by TCRdb to 2020 to 2021). Looking at the study overall: Collaborator samples came from the United States, Italy and Spain and covered acute and convalescent phases of COVID-19. The material from the prospective study consisted of cDNA or gDNA derived from T cells, B-cell-depleted T cells, or PBMCs. Subjects who had been exposed to COVID-19, were actively infected with it, or had recovered from it provided the deeply sampled blood TCRbeta repertoires that made up the dataset. A freely available public database, intended as a resource for researchers studying the immune response to SARS-CoV-2, is where the repertoires were released. Samples were obtained from the ongoing ImmuneRACE study (first 160 participants) and from some 1,200 subjects provided by 6 global collaborators. Sample metadata almost always included a de-identified subject ID, COVID-19 status, age in years and sex. Where HLA class I and class II types were available, the types were taken from metadata supplied by the sample provider, not from assay-based typing.

As for this clone: It has no known antigen specificity. There are no base qualities to consult, and no much larger clone falls within one base.

What the study reported, not specific to this receptor: How much clinical and demographic metadata was included differed by source and by participant, and the metadata was provided uncurated.

Each collaborating institution followed its own protocols to collect whole blood in K2EDTA tubes. Collaborator samples were shipped for TCRbeta analysis as frozen whole blood, isolated PBMCs, or DNA extracted from either sample type. The immunoSEQ Assay, a bias-controlled multiplex PCR, was used to amplify TCRbeta CDR3 regions from genomic DNA. Per the authors' processing: The number of nucleated cells in each sample was estimated by amplification of reference gene primers within the assay. Sequence reads were collapsed and filtered to measure the absolute abundance of every unique TCRbeta CDR3 rearrangement. For each sample, productive Simpson clonality was calculated as the square root of Simpson's diversity index over productive rearrangements. TCRdb's version of the immuneACCESS table is confined to in-frame rearrangements and falls short of the full clone set. An unresolved V gene accounts for under half of the shortfall where checked; the remainder is of unknown origin. V and J calls and clone size are as listed in that table; D and trimming were resolved from the DNA. The sample yields 32,000 or so clones; roughly nine tenths were counted once. The biggest ten clones account for around 1.8% of the sample.

The TCR sequence derives from a man aged 45 to 65 with active or convalescent COVID-19. The sequencing sample was made of peripheral blood.

The CDR3 protein is CASSLAPSPVRGYNEQFF. The DNA is TGTGCCAGCAGCTTAGCCCCTAGCCCAGTACGGGGGTACAATGAGCAGTTCTTC. This chain joins TRBV7-7 to TRBJ2-1; TRBD2 is a possible D gene, resting on 6 matching bases. Its CDR3 holds 18 amino acids, cysteine through phenylalanine. Only CDR3 DNA remains: 54 bases, in frame from the first base. CDR1 and CDR2 are drawn from the germline V gene (reference sequence): SSHAT, FNYEAQ. At the junction V is shortened by 0 bases and J by 4 bases, with 19 bases in between.